This TCR beta chain was documented in a study of T-cell reconstitution after alpha-beta-depleted transplantation in children. Whole-study findings and limits: The origin of alpha-beta T cells about two months after transplant was reportedly several hundred expanded graft clones. It was newly produced T cells that mostly accounted for T-cell counts and diversity one year after transplant.

Unique molecular identifiers were incorporated into the prepared TCRbeta library. TCRdb fed the PCR reads into MiXCR, producing one record per CDR3 protein. Of about 590,000 distinct CDR3 sequences listed, 10% to 15% are singletons. This CDR3 region has 16 residues. Trimming took 7 bases from V and 0 from J, leaving 16 bases between them. The V gene's germline CDR1 is SGDLS and CDR2 YYNGEE. Note on this clonotype: Antigen specificity is unknown.

V is TRBV9 and J is TRBJ2-2; D possibly uses TRBD1 or TRBD2 (5 bases each). Source: PBMCs, mostly from graft donor cells, taken 360 days after TCRalphabeta/CD19-depleted stem cell transplant. The receptor was isolated from a male patient between 5 and 17 years old who had a stem cell transplant for acute myeloid leukemia, so the T cells may come from the graft donor. The chain's CDR3 is CASLRGAGTNTGELFF. CDR3 nucleotide sequence: TGTGCCAGCCTTAGAGGGGCAGGGACGAACACCGGGGAGCTGTTTTTT.